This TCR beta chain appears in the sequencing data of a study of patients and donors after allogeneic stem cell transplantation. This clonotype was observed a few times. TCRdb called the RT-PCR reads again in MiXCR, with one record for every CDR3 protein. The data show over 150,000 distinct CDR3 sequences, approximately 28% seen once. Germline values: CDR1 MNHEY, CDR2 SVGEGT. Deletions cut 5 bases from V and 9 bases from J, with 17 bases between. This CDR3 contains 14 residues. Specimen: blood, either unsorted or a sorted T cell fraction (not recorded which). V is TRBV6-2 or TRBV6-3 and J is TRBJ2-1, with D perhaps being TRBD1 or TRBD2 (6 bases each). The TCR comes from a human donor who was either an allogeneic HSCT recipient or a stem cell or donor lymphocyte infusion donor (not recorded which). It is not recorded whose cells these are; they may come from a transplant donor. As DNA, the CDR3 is TGTGCCAGCAGTCTAGGGTGGGGGGCGTTTGAGCAGTTCTTC. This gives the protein CASSLGWGAFEQFF.